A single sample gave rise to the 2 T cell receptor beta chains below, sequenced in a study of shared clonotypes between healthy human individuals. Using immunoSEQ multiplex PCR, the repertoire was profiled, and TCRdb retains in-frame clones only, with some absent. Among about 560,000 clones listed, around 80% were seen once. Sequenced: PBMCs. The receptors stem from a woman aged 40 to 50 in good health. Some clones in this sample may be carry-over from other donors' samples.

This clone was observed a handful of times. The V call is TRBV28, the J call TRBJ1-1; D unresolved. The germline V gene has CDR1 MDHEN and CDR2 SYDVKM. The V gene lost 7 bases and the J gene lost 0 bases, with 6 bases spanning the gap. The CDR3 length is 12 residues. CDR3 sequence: CASTSLNTEAFF. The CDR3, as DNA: TGTGCCAGCACCTCACTGAACACTGAAGCTTTCTTT.

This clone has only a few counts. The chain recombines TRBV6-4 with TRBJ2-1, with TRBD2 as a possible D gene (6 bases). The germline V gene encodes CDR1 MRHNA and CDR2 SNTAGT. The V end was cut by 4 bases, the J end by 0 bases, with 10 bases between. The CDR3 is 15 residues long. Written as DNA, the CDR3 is TGTGCCAGCAGTGTTGGAGGGAGCTCCTACAATGAGCAGTTCTTC. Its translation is CASSVGGSSYNEQFF.